A single sample is the source of the 26 T cell receptor beta chains below, sequenced in a study of T cell repertoires in cytomegalovirus infection (dated by TCRdb to the late 2010s). For sequencing, an Illumina HiSeq 1500 was employed. The public reads were quality trimmed at Q25 with fastp and then assembled into clones with MiXCR by TCRdb, keeping productive beta chains. Duplicate CDR3 protein sequences are folded into a single record with the most common DNA and genes. The sample table contains under 850,000 distinct CDR3 sequences; only one count was recorded for 35% of them. The top ten clones comprise 2.8% of the sample. The sequencing sample was made of PBMCs. Receptors originate from a human donor in good health (CMV status not recorded). Some clones in this sample may be carry-over from other donors' samples.

This clonotype was detected only once. The chain recombines TRBV29-1 with TRBJ2-1; perhaps TRBD1 as D (6 bases). Per germline, CDR1 SQVTM and CDR2 ANQGSEA. The CDR3 is 15 residues long. V lost 6 bases and J lost 6, with 21 bases in between. The CDR3 coding sequence is TGCAGCGTATCCCTACGGGCCAGGGGAACCAATGAGCAGTTCTTC. It translates to CSVSLRARGTNEQFF.

The chain has TRBV6-1 and TRBJ2-7; 10 nucleotides agree with TRBD2. Unmatched junction bases numbered 8, after V lost 6 bases and J lost 6 bases. The CDR3 loop spans 14 amino acids. CDR1 and CDR2 from the germline V gene are MNHNS and SASEGT. The CDR3 DNA sequence: TGTGCCAGCAGAGTAGCGGGAGGCCCTTTCGAGCAGTACTTC. Its translation: CASRVAGGPFEQYF.

The chain uses TRBV20-1 and TRBJ2-3; D possibly corresponds to TRBD1 (5 bases). V was trimmed by 6 bases and J by 12 bases, leaving 22 bases between them. The germline CDR1 and CDR2 sequences are DFQATT and SNEGSKA (reference sequence). CDR3 size: 13 residues. The CDR3 DNA follows: TGCAGTGCAAAAGAGACAGATCCGGGCCCCCAGTATTTT. Protein sequence: CSAKETDPGPQYF.

A note on this clonotype: At one end the junction does not follow the germline gene, possibly because of a read error. CDR3: CASSLAQGSGNQPQPF. In DNA, the CDR3 is TGTGCAAGCAGCTTAGCCCAGGGTTCAGGCAATCAGCCCCAGCCTTTT. This sequence joins TRBV7-2 and TRBJ1-5; tentatively, D is TRBD1 (5 bases). Germline V gene lookup returns CDR1 SGHTA and CDR2 FQGNSA. The length of the CDR3 is 16 residues.

CDR3 DNA: TGTGCCAGCAGCCCCGGACAGGGGATGATATACGAGCAGTACTTC. Translating it yields CASSPGQGMIYEQYF. The chain combines TRBV7-6 with TRBJ2-7, with 9 bases aligning to TRBD1. The CDR3 is 15 residues long. Germline V gene sequence: CDR1 SGHVS, CDR2 FNYEAQ. V lost 5 bases and J lost 4; bases outside the gene matches: 9.

A note on this clonotype: As the CDR3 is not closed by the conserved phenylalanine or tryptophan, this likely results from a read error. The chain couples TRBV6-5 to TRBJ2-3; possibly TRBD1 for D (5 bases). Deletions cut 2 bases from V and 6 bases from J, with 9 bases between. Germline loops: CDR1 MNHEY, CDR2 SVGAGI. The CDR3 covers 13 residues. The CDR3 DNA is TGTGCCAGCAGTTACCCAGGGCAGGATACGCAGTATTGT. This codes for CASSYPGQDTQYC.

This clonotype was counted only a few times. The J gene is TRBJ2-2, the V gene TRBV7-2; D not certain. V lost 2 bases and J lost 5, with 12 bases in between. The CDR3 has 15 amino acids. CDR1 is SGHTA and CDR2 is FQGNSA in the germline V gene. The CDR3: CASSLRLSSTGELFF. The CDR3 bases are TGTGCCAGCAGCTTACGACTCAGCTCGACCGGGGAGCTGTTTTTT.

This clonotype turned up a few times. The rearrangement uses TRBV7-8 and TRBJ2-6, with 8 bases that match TRBD1. The CDR3 has 18 amino acids. Germline trimming cut 3 bases from V and 4 bases from J; bases unmatched to any gene: 11. The germline gives CDR1 SGHVS, CDR2 FQNEAQ. The chain's CDR3 is CASSFFAGGASGANVLTF. Written as DNA, the CDR3 is TGTGCCAGCAGCTTCTTCGCAGGGGGCGCATCCGGGGCCAACGTCCTGACTTTC.

Remarks on this clonotype: A much larger clone lies one base from this, so it may be a read error. The CDR3 ends on some other residue instead of the conserved phenylalanine or tryptophan, so this is likely a read error. The chain carries TRBV7-2 and TRBJ2-7; a possible D gene is TRBD2 (5 bases). This CDR3 has 11 amino acids. V shed 5 bases and J shed 7 bases, with 9 bases lying between them. Per germline, CDR1 SGHTA and CDR2 FQGNSA. CDR3 DNA: TGTGCCAGCAGCCCACGGGAAGAGCAGTACCTC. The encoded protein is CASSPREEQYL.

A word on this clonotype: A read error may account for a junction end that differs from germline. The rearrangement links TRBV30 to TRBJ2-2, with D tentatively TRBD1 (6 bases). The CDR3 consists of 13 residues. Germline V lookup: CDR1 GTSNPN, CDR2 SVGIG (reference sequence). DNA for the CDR3: TGTGCCCGGAGTTCAGGGGAGCCCGGGGAGCTGTTTTTT. Its translation is CARSSGEPGELFF.

The chain recombines TRBV5-4 with TRBJ1-6; 9 positions agree with TRBD1. The ends lost 4 bases at V and 8 bases at J; junction bases unmatched: 7. CDR1 and CDR2 from the germline V gene are SGHNT and YYREEE (reference sequence). This CDR3 comprises 15 residues. This chain's CDR3 is CASSPGTGWDSPLHF. The CDR3 region has the DNA TGTGCCAGCAGCCCCGGGACAGGGTGGGATTCACCCCTCCACTTT.

This clonotype has a count of ten or more. This rearrangement joins TRBV7-8 to TRBJ2-7, with 9 positions matching TRBD1. Germline trimming cut 5 bases from V and 2 bases from J; bases unmatched to any gene: 4. CDR3 length equals 14 residues. Germline V gene sequence: CDR1 SGHVS, CDR2 FQNEAQ. CDR3 residues: CASSLRDRAYEQYF. Written as DNA, the CDR3 is TGTGCCAGCAGCCTCCGGGACAGGGCCTACGAGCAGTACTTC. The full variable domain, with the rest looked up from reference TRBV7-8 and TRBJ2-7, is GAGVSQSPRYKVAKRGQDVALRCDPISGHVSLFWYQQALGQGPEFLTYFQNEAQLDKSGLPSDRFFAERPEGSVSTLKIQRTQQEDSAVYLCASSLRDRAYEQYFGPGTRLTVT.

This clonotype was picked up a small number of times. The chain couples TRBV2 to TRBJ1-6; no clear D gene. The CDR3 spans 11 residues. Germline V gene data show CDR1 as SNHLY and CDR2 as FYNNEI. V lost 3 bases to trimming and J lost 12 bases, with 6 bases between them. The CDR3 loop is CASSEFRPLHF. The CDR3 DNA reads as TGTGCCAGCAGTGAGTTCCGACCCCTCCACTTT.

This clonotype was counted many times. The CDR3 bases are TGTGCCAGCAGCTTAGCGCCCAGGGGGCTAAATTCACCCCTCCACTTT. This translates into CASSLAPRGLNSPLHF. The J gene is TRBJ1-6, the V gene TRBV7-2; 8 bases map to TRBD1. Looked up from germline, CDR1 is SGHTA and CDR2 is FQGNSA. The CDR3 extends over 16 amino acids. V lost 0 bases and J lost 7; bases outside the gene matches: 5.

The rearrangement joins TRBV19 to TRBJ1-1, with D unclear. V lost 7 bases, J lost 1 base, and 4 bases lay in between. CDR1 is LNHDA, CDR2 SQIVND, per germline (reference sequence). The CDR3 totals 11 residues. This CDR3 is CASIENTEAFF. The CDR3 nucleotides are TGTGCCAGTATCGAGAACACTGAAGCTTTCTTT.

V and J are TRBV12-3 or TRBV12-4 and TRBJ1-2, with 7 bases lining up with TRBD1. The CDR3 has 15 residues. V was clipped by 4 bases and J by 5 bases; unmatched bases: 10. The CDR3 here is CASSSPRQGSYGYTF. As DNA, the CDR3 is TGTGCCAGCAGTTCGCCTCGACAGGGCTCTTATGGCTACACCTTC.

The chain carries TRBV11-2 and TRBJ1-2, with D tentatively TRBD1 (5 bases). The germline CDR1 and CDR2 sequences are SGHAT and FQNNGV. The V gene lost 0 bases and the J gene lost 4 bases, with 12 bases spanning the gap. This CDR3 contains 15 residues. CDR3 amino acids: CASSLDRGSGYGYTF. CDR3 sequence (DNA): TGTGCCAGCAGCTTAGATCGGGGCAGTGGCTATGGCTACACCTTC.

The CDR3 loop reads CASSQEARGSPLHF. CDR3 nucleotide sequence: TGCGCCAGCAGCCAAGAGGCCAGGGGTTCACCCCTCCACTTT. V and J are TRBV4-1 and TRBJ1-6; a weak D match, TRBD1 (6 bases). Between the trimmed V and J ends, which lost 0 bases and 9 bases, there was a span of 9 bases. The CDR3 sequence is 14 residues long. Germline CDR1 is MGHRA and CDR2 is YSYEKL.

This clonotype came up many times. The chain couples TRBV7-9 to TRBJ1-5, with D hard to call. This CDR3 is 17 amino acids long. Germline CDR1 SEHNR, CDR2 FQNEAQ (reference sequence). Trimming took off 0 bases at V and 0 bases at J, with 12 bases between the two ends. CDR3 coding DNA: TGTGCCAGCAGCTTAGCGGGCGGCGGCTATAGCAATCAGCCCCAGCATTTT. Protein: CASSLAGGGYSNQPQHF.

The chain uses TRBV19 and TRBJ2-2; 10 bases match TRBD1. The CDR3 loop spans 16 amino acids. The V and J ends lost 7 bases and 5 bases, in that order; junction bases with no gene match: 10. The V gene's germline CDR1 is LNHDA and CDR2 SQIVND (reference sequence). The CDR3, as DNA: TGTGCCAGTACCACCGGGACAGGGGCCCTTACCGGGGAGCTGTTTTTT. Translation gives CASTTGTGALTGELFF. The whole variable domain, remainder taken from reference TRBV19 and TRBJ2-2, is DGGITQSPKYLFRKEGQNVTLSCEQNLNHDAMYWYRQDPGQGLRLIYYSQIVNDFQKGDIAEGYSVSREKKESFPLTVTSAQKNPTAFYLCASTTGTGALTGELFFGEGSRLTVL.

This sequence joins TRBV6-8 and TRBJ2-1; 7 bases fit TRBD2. Per the germline V gene, CDR1 is MNHGY and CDR2 is SAAAGT. The length of the CDR3 is 18 residues. Trimming at V came to 2 bases and at J to 2 bases, leaving 12 bases not matched to a gene. CDR3 protein: CASSYPLFSGRAYNEQFF. As DNA, the CDR3 is TGTGCCAGCAGTTACCCTTTGTTTAGTGGGAGGGCCTACAATGAGCAGTTCTTC.

The CDR3 region is CSARDPMGEAFF. As DNA, the CDR3 is TGCAGTGCTAGAGATCCGATGGGGGAAGCTTTCTTT. This rearrangement joins TRBV20-1 to TRBJ1-1; D remains ambiguous. V was clipped by 0 bases and J by 8 bases, with 10 bases between them. Germline assignment: CDR1 DFQATT and CDR2 SNEGSKA (reference sequence). The CDR3 runs 12 residues.

A remark on this clonotype: This CDR3 is missing its conserved last phenylalanine or tryptophan, likely due to a read error. V and J are TRBV11-2 and TRBJ2-1; D is ambiguous. CDR1 is SGHAT, CDR2 FQNNGV, per germline. The V and J ends lost 0 bases and 3 bases respectively, with 12 bases between them. The CDR3 is made up of 16 amino acids. This CDR3 reads CASSLDSYLVYNEQFC. The CDR3 bases are TGTGCCAGCAGCTTAGATTCGTATCTAGTCTACAATGAGCAGTTCTGC.

This chain uses TRBV28 with TRBJ2-7; TRBD2 is a possible D gene (6 bases). Germline lookup yields CDR1 MDHEN and CDR2 SYDVKM. The V end was cut by 8 bases, the J end by 3 bases, with 11 bases between. This CDR3 is built from 12 residues. The CDR3 protein is CASGLQGYEQYF. CDR3 nucleotides: TGTGCCAGCGGACTACAAGGCTACGAGCAGTACTTC.

This clonotype has ten or more counts. The gene calls are TRBV7-2 and TRBJ2-7; no clear D gene. The CDR3 is made up of 13 amino acids. Trimming took off 5 bases at V and 5 bases at J, with 13 bases between the two ends. CDR1 SGHTA and CDR2 FQGNSA come from the germline V gene. The CDR3 DNA reads TGTGCCAGCAGCCCTTCACGAGGACACGAGCAGTACTTC. The encoded protein is CASSPSRGHEQYF. Complete variable domain (other parts from reference TRBV7-2 and TRBJ2-7): GAGVSQSPSNKVTEKGKDVELRCDPISGHTALYWYRQSLGQGLEFLIYFQGNSAPDKSGLPSDRFSAERTGGSVSTLTIQRTQQEDSAVYLCASSPSRGHEQYFGPGTRLTVT.

This clonotype was observed a few times. The chain joins TRBV28 to TRBJ2-3; D perhaps matches TRBD2 (7 bases). Germline CDR1 MDHEN, CDR2 SYDVKM. V lost 8 bases and J 2 bases, leaving 11 bases between the germline ends. CDR3 size: 13 residues. The CDR3 sequence: CASSGGDTDTQYF. As DNA, the CDR3 is TGTGCCAGCTCGGGGGGCGACACAGATACGCAGTATTTT.